Listed here is a single T cell receptor (beta chain). These data originate in a study of blood T cell repertoires in COVID-19. This table comes from immunoSEQ multiplex PCR, and its TCRdb copy is limited to in-frame clones, with some not included. The repertoire consists of some 8,000 clones, with around 85% occurring once and the leading ten covering around 20%. Source material: peripheral blood. This sequence was found in a human donor with active COVID-19. The donor label of this sample is uncertain.

CDR3 sequence (DNA): TGTGCCAGCAGTTATGGCAGGGGGGTCTATGGCTACACCTTC. It is translated as CASSYGRGVYGYTF. This sequence joins TRBV6-5 and TRBJ1-2, with 7 bases aligning to TRBD1. After removal of 3 bases from V and 4 bases from J, the junction contained 5 bases not matched to a gene. The CDR3 consists of 14 residues. Germline V CDR1 and CDR2: MNHEY, SVGAGI.